The T cell receptor (beta chain) under discussion was sequenced for a study of blood T cell repertoires in COVID-19. This clone was seen once. The germline V and J ends were trimmed by 3 bases and 5 bases, with 18 bases remaining between them. Germline assignment: CDR1 KGHDR and CDR2 SFDVKD. The CDR3 totals 16 residues. Libraries were prepared by immunoSEQ multiplex PCR; TCRdb keeps only in-frame clonotypes and omits some of them. The sample has a few hundred thousand clones, more than 75% seen once. The sample consisted of peripheral blood. The rearrangement links TRBV24-1 to TRBJ2-5; tentative D call: TRBD2 (6 bases). The sequence was obtained from a woman aged 45-59 years with acute or convalescent COVID-19. CDR3: CATSDPRPRGTETQYF. The CDR3 DNA reads TGTGCCACCAGTGATCCGAGACCCCGGGGGACGGAGACCCAGTACTTC.